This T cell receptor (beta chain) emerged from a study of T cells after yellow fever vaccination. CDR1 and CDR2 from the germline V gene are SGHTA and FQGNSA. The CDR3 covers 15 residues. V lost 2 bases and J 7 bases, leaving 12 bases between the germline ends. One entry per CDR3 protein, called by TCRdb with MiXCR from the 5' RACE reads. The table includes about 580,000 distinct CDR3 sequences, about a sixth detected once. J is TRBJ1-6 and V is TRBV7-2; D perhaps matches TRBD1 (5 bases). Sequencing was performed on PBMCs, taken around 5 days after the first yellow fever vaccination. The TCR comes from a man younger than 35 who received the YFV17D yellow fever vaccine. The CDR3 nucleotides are TGTGCCAGCAGCTTAATAGGGACGGAAAATTCACCCCTCCACTTT. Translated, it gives CASSLIGTENSPLHF.